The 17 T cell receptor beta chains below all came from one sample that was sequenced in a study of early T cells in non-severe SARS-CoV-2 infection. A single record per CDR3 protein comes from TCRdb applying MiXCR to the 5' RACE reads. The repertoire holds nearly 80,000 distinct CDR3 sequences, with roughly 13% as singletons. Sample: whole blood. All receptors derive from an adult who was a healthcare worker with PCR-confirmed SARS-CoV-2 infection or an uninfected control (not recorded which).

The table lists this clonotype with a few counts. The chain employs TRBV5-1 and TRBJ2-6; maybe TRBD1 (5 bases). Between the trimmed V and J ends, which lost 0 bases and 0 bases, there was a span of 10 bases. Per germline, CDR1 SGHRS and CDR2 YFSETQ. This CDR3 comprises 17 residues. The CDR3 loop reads CASSLGGTSSGANVLTF. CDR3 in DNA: TGCGCCAGCAGCTTGGGGGGCACCTCCTCTGGGGCCAACGTCCTGACTTTC.

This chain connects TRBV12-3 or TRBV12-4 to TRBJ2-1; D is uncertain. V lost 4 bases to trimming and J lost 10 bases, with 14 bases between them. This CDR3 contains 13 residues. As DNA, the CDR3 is TGTGCCAGCAGTTCGCCAGGCCTTGGGGAGCAGTTCTTC. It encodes CASSSPGLGEQFF.

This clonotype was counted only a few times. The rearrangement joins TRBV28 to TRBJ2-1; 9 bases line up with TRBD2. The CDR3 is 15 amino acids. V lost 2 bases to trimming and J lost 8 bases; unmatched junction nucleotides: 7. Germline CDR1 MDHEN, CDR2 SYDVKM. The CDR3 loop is CASSLRRGGADEQFF. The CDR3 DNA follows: TGTGCCAGCAGTTTAAGGCGCGGGGGGGCCGATGAGCAGTTCTTC.

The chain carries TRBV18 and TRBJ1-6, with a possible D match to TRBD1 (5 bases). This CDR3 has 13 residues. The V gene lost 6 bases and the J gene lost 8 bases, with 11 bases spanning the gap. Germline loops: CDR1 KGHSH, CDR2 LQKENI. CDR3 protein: CASSPGTDSPLHF. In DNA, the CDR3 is TGTGCCAGCTCCCCCGGGACTGATTCACCCCTCCACTTT. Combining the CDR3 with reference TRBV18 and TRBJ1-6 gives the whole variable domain NAGVMQNPRHLVRRRGQEARLRCSPMKGHSHVYWYRQLPEEGLKFMVYLQKENIIDESGMPKERFSAEFPKEGPSILRIQQVVRGDSAAYFCASSPGTDSPLHFGNGTRLTVT.

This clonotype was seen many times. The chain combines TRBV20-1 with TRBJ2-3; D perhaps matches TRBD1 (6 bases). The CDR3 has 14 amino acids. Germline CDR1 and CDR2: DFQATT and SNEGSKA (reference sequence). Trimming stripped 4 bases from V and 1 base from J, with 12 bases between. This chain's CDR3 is CSANTGHGTDTQYF. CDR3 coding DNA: TGCAGTGCTAATACAGGGCACGGCACAGATACGCAGTATTTT.

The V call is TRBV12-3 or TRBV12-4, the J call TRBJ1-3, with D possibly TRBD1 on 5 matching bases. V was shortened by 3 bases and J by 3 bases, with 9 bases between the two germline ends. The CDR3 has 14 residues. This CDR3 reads CASSFQGRGNTIYF. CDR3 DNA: TGTGCCAGCAGTTTCCAGGGACGTGGAAACACCATATATTTT.

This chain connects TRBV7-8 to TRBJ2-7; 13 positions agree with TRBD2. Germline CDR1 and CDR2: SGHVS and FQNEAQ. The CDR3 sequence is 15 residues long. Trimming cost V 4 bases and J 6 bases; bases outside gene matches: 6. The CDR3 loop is CASSSTGLAGIEQYF. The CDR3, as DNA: TGTGCCAGCAGCTCCACGGGACTAGCGGGAATCGAGCAGTACTTC.

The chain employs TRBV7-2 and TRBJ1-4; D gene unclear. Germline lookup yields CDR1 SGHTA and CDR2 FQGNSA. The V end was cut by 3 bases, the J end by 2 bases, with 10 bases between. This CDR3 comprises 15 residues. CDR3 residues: CASSLQSHTNEKLFF. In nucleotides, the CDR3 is TGTGCCAGCAGCTTGCAGAGCCACACTAATGAAAAACTGTTTTTT.

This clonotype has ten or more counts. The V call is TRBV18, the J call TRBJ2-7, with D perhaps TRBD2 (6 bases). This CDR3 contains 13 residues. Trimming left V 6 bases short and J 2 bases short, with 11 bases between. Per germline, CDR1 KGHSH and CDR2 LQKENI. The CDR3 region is CASSRTTPYEQYF. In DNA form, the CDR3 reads TGTGCCAGCTCTCGGACTACCCCCTACGAGCAGTACTTC.

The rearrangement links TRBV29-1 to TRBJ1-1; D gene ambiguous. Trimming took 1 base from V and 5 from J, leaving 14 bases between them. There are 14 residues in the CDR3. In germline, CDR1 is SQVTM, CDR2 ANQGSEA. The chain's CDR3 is CSVEGPGEQTEAFF. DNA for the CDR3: TGCAGCGTTGAAGGGCCAGGTGAACAAACTGAAGCTTTCTTT.

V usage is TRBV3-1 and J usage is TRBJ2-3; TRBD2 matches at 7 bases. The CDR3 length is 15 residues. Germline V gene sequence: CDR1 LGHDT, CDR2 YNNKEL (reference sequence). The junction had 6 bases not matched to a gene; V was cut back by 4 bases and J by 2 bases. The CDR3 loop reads CASSPAGASTDTQYF. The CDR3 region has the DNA TGTGCCAGCAGCCCGGCGGGAGCCTCCACAGATACGCAGTATTTT.

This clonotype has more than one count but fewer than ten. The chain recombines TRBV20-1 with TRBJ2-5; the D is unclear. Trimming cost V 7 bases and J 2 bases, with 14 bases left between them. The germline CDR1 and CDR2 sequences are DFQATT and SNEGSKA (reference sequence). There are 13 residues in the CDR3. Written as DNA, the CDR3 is TGCAGTGTCCCTCGGTCAGTTCAAGAGACCCAGTACTTC. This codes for CSVPRSVQETQYF.

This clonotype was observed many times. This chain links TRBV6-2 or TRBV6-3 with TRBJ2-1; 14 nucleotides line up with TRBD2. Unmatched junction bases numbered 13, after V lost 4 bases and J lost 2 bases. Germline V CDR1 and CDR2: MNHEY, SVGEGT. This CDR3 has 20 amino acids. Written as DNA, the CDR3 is TGTGCCAGCAGTTCCCGGACTAGCGGGAGGCCCGAAGCAACCTACAATGAGCAGTTCTTC. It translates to CASSSRTSGRPEATYNEQFF.

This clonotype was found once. The CDR3 is CASSLYLDNEQFF. The CDR3 bases are TGTGCCAGCAGCTTATACCTTGACAATGAGCAGTTCTTC. The genes are TRBV7-2 and TRBJ2-1; no definite D call. Germline-derived CDR1 and CDR2 are SGHTA and FQGNSA. This CDR3 region has 13 residues. With 2 bases removed from V and 5 bases from J, the gap between germline ends came to 7 bases.

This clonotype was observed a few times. CDR3 bases: TGTGCCAGCAGCCTAACAGGGAACGTCGAAAAACTGTTTTTT. Its protein is CASSLTGNVEKLFF. This sequence joins TRBV5-5 and TRBJ1-4, with D possibly being TRBD1 (6 bases). Per germline, CDR1 SGHKS and CDR2 YYEKEE (reference sequence). The CDR3 extends over 14 amino acids. Between the trimmed V and J ends, which lost 4 bases and 8 bases, there was a span of 15 bases.

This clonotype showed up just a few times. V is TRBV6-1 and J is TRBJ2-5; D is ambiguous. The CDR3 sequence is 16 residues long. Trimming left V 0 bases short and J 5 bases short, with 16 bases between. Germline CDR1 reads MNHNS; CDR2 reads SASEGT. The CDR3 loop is CASSEAYLGGWETQYF. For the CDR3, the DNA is TGTGCCAGCAGTGAAGCGTACTTAGGTGGTTGGGAGACCCAGTACTTC.

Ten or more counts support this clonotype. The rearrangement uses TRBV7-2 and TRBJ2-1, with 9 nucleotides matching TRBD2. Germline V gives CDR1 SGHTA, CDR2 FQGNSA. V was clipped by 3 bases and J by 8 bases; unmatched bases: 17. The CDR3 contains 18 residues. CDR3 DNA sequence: TGTGCCAGCAGCTTGGACGGGACTAGCCCCTCCCTGGTGCATGAGCAGTTCTTC. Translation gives CASSLDGTSPSLVHEQFF.